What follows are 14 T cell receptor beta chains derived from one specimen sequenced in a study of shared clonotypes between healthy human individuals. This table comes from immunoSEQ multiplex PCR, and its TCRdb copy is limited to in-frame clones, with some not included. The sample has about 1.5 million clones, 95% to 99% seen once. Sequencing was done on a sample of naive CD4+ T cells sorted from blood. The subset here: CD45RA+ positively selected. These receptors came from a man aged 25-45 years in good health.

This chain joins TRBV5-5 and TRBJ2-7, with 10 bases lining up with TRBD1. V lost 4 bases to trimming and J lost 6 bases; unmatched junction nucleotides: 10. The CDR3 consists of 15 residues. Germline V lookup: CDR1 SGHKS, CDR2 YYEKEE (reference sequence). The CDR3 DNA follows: TGTGCCAGCAGCAACCCGGGACAGGGGCTTCGCGAGCAGTACTTC. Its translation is CASSNPGQGLREQYF.

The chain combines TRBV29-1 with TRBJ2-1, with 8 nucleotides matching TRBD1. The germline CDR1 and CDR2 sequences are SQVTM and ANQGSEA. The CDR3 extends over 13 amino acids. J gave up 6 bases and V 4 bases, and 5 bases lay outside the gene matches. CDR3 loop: CSVGLGQGNEQFF. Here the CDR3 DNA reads TGCAGCGTTGGGCTCGGACAGGGCAATGAGCAGTTCTTC.

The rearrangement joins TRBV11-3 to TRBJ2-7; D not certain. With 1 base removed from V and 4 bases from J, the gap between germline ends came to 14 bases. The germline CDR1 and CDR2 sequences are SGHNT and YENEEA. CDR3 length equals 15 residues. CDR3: CASSLGPLTSYEQYF. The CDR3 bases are TGTGCCAGCAGCTTAGGACCCCTTACTTCTTACGAGCAGTACTTC.

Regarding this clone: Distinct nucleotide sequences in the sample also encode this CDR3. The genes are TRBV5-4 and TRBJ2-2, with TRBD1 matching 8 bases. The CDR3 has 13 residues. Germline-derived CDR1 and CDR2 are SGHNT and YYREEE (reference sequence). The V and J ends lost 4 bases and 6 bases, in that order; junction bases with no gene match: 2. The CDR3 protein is CASSLDRAGELFF. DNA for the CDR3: TGTGCCAGCAGCCTGGACAGGGCCGGGGAGCTGTTTTTT. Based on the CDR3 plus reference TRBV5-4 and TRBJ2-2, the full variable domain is ETGVTQSPTHLIKTRGQQVTLRCSSQSGHNTVSWYQQALGQGPQFIFQYYREEENGRGNFPPRFSGLQFPNYSSELNVNALELDDSALYLCASSLDRAGELFFGEGSRLTVL.

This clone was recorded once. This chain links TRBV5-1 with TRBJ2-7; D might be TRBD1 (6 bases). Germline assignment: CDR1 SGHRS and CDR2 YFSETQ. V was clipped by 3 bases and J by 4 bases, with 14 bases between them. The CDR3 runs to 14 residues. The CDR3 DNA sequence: TGCGCCAGCAGCTCAGGGGTGATAGGGTACGAGCAGTACTTC. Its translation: CASSSGVIGYEQYF.

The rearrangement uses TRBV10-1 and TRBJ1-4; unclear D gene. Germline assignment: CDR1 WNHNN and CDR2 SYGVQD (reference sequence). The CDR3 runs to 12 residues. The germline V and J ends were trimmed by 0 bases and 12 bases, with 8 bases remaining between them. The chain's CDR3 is CASSESNGELFF. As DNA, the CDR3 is TGCGCCAGCAGTGAGTCGAATGGGGAACTGTTTTTT.

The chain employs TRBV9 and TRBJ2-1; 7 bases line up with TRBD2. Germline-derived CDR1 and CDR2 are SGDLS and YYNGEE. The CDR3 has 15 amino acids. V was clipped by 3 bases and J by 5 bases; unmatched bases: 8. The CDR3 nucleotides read TGTGCCAGCAGCGAGACCGGGAGGCAAAACAATGAGCAGTTCTTC. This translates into CASSETGRQNNEQFF.

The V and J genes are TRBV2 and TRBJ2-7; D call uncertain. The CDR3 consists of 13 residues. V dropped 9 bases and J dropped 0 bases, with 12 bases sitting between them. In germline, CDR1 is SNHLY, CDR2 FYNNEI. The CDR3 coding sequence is TGTGCCAGAAAAGGCGACACCTCCTACGAGCAGTACTTC. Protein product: CARKGDTSYEQYF.

DNA for the CDR3: TGTGCCAGCGGGCGACAGGGCAATCAGCCCCAGCATTTT. The encoded protein is CASGRQGNQPQHF. This chain connects TRBV27 to TRBJ1-5; TRBD1 is a possible D gene (6 bases). Germline values: CDR1 MNHEY, CDR2 SMNVEV (reference sequence). CDR3 length equals 13 residues. V gave up 8 bases and J gave up 2 bases, with 10 bases separating them.

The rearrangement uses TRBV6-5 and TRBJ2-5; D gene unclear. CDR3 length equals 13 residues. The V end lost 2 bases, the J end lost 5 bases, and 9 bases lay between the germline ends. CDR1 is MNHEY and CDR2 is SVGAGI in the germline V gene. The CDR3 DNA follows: TGTGCCAGCAGTTACGGTGTTTCTGAGACCCAGTACTTC. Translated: CASSYGVSETQYF.

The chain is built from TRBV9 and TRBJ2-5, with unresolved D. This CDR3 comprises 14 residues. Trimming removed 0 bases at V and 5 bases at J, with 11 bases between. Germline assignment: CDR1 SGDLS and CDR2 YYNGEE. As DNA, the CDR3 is TGTGCCAGCAGCGTAGGGACGCCTACGGAGACCCAGTACTTC. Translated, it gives CASSVGTPTETQYF. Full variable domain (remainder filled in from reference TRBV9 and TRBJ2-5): DSGVTQTPKHLITATGQRVTLRCSPRSGDLSVYWYQQSLDQGLQFLIQYYNGEERAKGNILERFSAQQFPDLHSELNLSSLELGDSALYFCASSVGTPTETQYFGPGTRLLVL.

CDR3 DNA sequence: TGTGCCAGTAGTTTCGGACGGGGTTCGGCTCAGCCCCAGCATTTT. Its translation: CASSFGRGSAQPQHF. The chain carries TRBV19 and TRBJ1-5; D gene uncertain. The CDR3 is made up of 15 amino acids. V lost 5 bases to trimming and J lost 6 bases, with 17 bases between them. Germline-derived CDR1 and CDR2 are LNHDA and SQIVND (reference sequence).

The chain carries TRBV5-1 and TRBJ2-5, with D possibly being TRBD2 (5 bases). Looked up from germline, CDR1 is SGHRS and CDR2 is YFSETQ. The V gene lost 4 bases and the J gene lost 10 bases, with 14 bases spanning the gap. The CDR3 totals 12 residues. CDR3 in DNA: TGCGCCAGCAGCAATTACGGCGAGGGCCAGTACTTC. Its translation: CASSNYGEGQYF.

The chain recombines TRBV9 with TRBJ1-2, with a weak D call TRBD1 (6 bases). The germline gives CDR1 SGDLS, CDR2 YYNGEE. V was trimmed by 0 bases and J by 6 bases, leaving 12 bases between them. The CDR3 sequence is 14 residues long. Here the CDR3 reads CASSVAAGEDGYTF. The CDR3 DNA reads TGTGCCAGCAGCGTAGCGGCAGGGGAGGATGGCTACACCTTC.